This T cell receptor (beta chain) derives from a study of early stage breast cancer tumors. Across the whole study: Most invasive tumors, about 70% of the 16, were ER+/PR+/HER2-. Eight ER+/PR+/HER2- tumors were invasive ductal; a few were invasive lobular. Study results and limitations: Functional markers like CD4, CD8 and FOXP3 were missed in bulk sequencing.

Blood replicates held 0.5 ug DNA, tumor or normal breast about 1.5 ug, two each. Sequencing used immunoSEQ multiplex PCR; TCRdb keeps in-frame clones, though not all of them. This table has around 71,000 clones, roughly three quarters appearing once. Germline CDR1 reads LNHDA; CDR2 reads SQIVND (reference sequence). This CDR3 region has 14 residues. V shed 6 bases and J shed 4 bases, with 10 bases lying between them. Worth noting for this clone: Its antigen is unknown.

The source material was blood. This clonotype originated in a person aged 60 to 70 with breast cancer. J is TRBJ1-6 and V is TRBV19; maybe TRBD1 (5 bases). The CDR3 here is CASSPDKYNSPLHF. CDR3 coding DNA: TGTGCCAGTAGCCCGGACAAGTATAATTCACCCCTCCACTTT.